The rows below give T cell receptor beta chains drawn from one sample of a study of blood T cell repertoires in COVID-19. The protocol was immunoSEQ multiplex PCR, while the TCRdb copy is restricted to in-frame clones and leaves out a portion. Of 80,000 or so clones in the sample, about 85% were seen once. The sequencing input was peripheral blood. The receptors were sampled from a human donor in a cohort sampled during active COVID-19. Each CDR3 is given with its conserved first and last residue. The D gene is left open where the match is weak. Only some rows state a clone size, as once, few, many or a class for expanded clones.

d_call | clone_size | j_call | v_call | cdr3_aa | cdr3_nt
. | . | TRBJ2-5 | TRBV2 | CASGLLGGSEETQYF | TGTGCCAGCGGTCTTTTAGGCGGATCCGAAGAGACCCAGTACTTC
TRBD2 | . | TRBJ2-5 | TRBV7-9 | CASTQTGLAGGFEETQYF | TGTGCCAGCACCCAAACGGGGCTAGCGGGGGGTTTCGAAGAGACCCAGTACTTC
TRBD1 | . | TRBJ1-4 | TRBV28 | CASSLRTGGVKLFF | TGTGCCAGCAGTCTCCGGACAGGGGGCGTAAAACTGTTTTTT
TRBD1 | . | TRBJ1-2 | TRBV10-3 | CAISEKAPGGAPVYGYTF | TGTGCCATCAGTGAGAAGGCGCCAGGGGGCGCCCCGGTCTATGGCTACACCTTC
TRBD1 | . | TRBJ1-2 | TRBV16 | CASSQSRTGAYGYTF | TGTGCCAGCAGCCAATCCCGGACAGGGGCCTATGGCTACACCTTC
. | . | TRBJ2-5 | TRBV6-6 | CASSYGTLREETQYF | TGTGCCAGCAGTTACGGGACTCTGAGAGAGGAGACCCAGTACTTC
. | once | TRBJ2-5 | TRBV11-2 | CASSLQGYQETQYF | TGTGCCAGCAGCTTACAGGGGTACCAAGAGACCCAGTACTTC
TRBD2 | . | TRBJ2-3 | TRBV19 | CASSTSGFSTDTQYF | TGTGCCAGTAGTACTAGCGGGTTTAGCACAGATACGCAGTATTTT
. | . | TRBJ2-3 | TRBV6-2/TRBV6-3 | CASSYDRQGTHTDTQYF | TGTGCCAGCAGTTACGACCGGCAGGGGACACACACAGATACGCAGTATTTT
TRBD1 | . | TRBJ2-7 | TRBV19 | CASSLRQGASEQYF | TGTGCCAGTAGTCTAAGACAGGGGGCCAGCGAGCAGTACTTC
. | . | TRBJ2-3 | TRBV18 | CASTRAAGVDTDTQYF | TGTGCCAGCACCCGGGCGGCAGGGGTGGACACAGATACGCAGTATTTT
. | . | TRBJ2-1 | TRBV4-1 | CASSHGLAGNNEQFF | TGCGCCAGCAGCCACGGCCTAGCCGGAAACAATGAGCAGTTCTTC
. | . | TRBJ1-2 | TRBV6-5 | CASSLTEGYTF | TGTGCCAGCAGCCTAACAGAGGGCTACACCTTC
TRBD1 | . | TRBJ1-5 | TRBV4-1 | CASSLHRGGNQPQHF | TGCGCCAGCAGCCTTCACAGGGGCGGCAATCAGCCCCAGCATTTT
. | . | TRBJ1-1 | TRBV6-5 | CASSVGGPTIPEAFF | TGTGCCAGCAGCGTGGGAGGCCCCACGATCCCTGAAGCTTTCTTT
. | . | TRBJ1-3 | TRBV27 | CASSFRGPSGNTIYF | TGTGCCAGCAGCTTCAGGGGTCCCAGCGGAAACACCATATATTTT
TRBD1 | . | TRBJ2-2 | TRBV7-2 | CASSLARPGGSSRANTGELFF | TGTGCCAGCAGCTTAGCGAGGCCAGGGGGTAGTTCTAGAGCGAACACCGGGGAGCTGTTTTTT
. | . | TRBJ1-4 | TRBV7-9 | CASSLVQNEKLFF | TGTGCCAGCAGCTTAGTTCAGAATGAAAAACTGTTTTTT
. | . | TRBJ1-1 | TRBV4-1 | CASSQVMAQVGGTEAFF | TGCGCCAGCAGCCAAGTTATGGCTCAGGTTGGTGGCACTGAAGCTTTCTTT
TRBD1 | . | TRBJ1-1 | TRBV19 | CASSTTGTGTTEAFF | TGTGCCAGTAGTACGACCGGGACAGGGACCACTGAAGCTTTCTTT
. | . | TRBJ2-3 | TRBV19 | CASSIGGPSTDTQYF | TGTGCCAGTAGTATAGGAGGGCCAAGCACAGATACGCAGTATTTT
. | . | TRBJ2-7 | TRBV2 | CATAGQTYEQYF | TGTGCCACCGCAGGACAGACCTACGAGCAGTACTTC
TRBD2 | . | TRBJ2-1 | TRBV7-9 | CASSHPTTSGSYNEQFF | TGTGCCAGCAGCCACCCTACTACTAGCGGGAGTTACAATGAGCAGTTCTTC
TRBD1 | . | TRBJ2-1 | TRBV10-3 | CAISAGQGGYNEQFF | TGTGCCATCAGTGCAGGACAGGGGGGCTACAATGAGCAGTTCTTC
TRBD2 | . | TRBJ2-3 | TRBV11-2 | CASSRRLAAKRSTDTQYF | TGTGCCAGCAGCCGACGACTAGCGGCAAAGCGTAGCACAGATACGCAGTATTTT
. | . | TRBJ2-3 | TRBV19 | CASRTRGLTGNTQYF | TGTGCCAGTAGGACCCGGGGATTAACAGGGAATACGCAGTATTTT
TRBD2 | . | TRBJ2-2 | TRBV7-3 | CASSLKASSSGGLNTGELFF | TGTGCCAGCAGCTTAAAGGCATCGTCGAGCGGGGGGCTGAACACCGGGGAGCTGTTTTTT
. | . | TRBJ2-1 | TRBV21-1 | CASSNLRQGGLGSYNEQFF | TGTGCCAGCAGCAACCTAAGACAGGGGGGCCTGGGCTCCTACAATGAGCAGTTCTTC
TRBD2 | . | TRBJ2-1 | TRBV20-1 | CSASLSGGYNEQFF | TGCAGTGCTAGTCTGTCGGGGGGATACAATGAGCAGTTCTTC
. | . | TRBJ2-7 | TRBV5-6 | CASSFRNRELHYEQYF | TGTGCCAGCAGCTTCCGAAACAGGGAATTACACTACGAGCAGTACTTC
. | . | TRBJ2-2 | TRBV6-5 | CASNWGPGVTGELFF | TGTGCCAGCAACTGGGGGCCAGGGGTCACCGGGGAGCTGTTTTTT
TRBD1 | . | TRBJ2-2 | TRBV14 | CASSRTGERTGELFF | TGTGCCAGCAGCCGGACAGGGGAACGGACCGGGGAGCTGTTTTTT
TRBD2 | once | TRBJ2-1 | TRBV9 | CASSPQTSGRASEQFF | TGTGCCAGCAGCCCCCAGACTAGCGGGAGGGCCAGTGAGCAGTTCTTC
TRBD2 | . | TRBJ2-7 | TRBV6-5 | CASSTVAGPYEQYF | TGTGCCAGCAGTACCGTAGCGGGACCCTACGAGCAGTACTTC
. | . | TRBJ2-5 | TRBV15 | CATSRGGPLGEETQYF | TGTGCCACCAGCAGAGGAGGGCCTCTAGGCGAAGAGACCCAGTACTTC
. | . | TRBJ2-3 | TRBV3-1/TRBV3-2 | CASSQDLGQSTDTQYF | TGTGCCAGCAGCCAAGACTTAGGACAGAGCACAGATACGCAGTATTTT
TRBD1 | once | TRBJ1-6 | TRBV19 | CASSPEGTADYNSPLHF | TGTGCCAGTAGTCCCGAGGGGACAGCTGATTATAATTCACCCCTCCACTTT
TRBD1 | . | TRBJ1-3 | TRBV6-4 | CASSDPPTGEVFRENTIYF | TGTGCCAGCAGTGACCCTCCGACAGGGGAGGTTTTCAGAGAAAACACCATATATTTT
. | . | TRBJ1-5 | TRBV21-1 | CASSKVRGRLASNQPQHF | TGTGCCAGCAGCAAAGTGCGAGGGAGACTCGCTAGCAATCAGCCCCAGCATTTT
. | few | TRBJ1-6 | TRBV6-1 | CASSEALGVGNNSPLHF | TGTGCCAGCAGTGAAGCGCTCGGGGTGGGAAATAATTCACCCCTCCACTTT
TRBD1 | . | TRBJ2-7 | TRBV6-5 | CASSYSTGVAEQYF | TGTGCCAGCAGTTACTCGACAGGGGTGGCCGAGCAGTACTTC
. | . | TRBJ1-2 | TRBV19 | CASSLARQGRNYNYGYTF | TGTGCCAGTAGTCTCGCGCGGCAGGGGCGAAACTATAACTATGGCTACACCTTC
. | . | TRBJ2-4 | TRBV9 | CASSTGESSKNIQYF | TGTGCCAGCAGCACGGGGGAATCGTCCAAAAACATTCAGTACTTC
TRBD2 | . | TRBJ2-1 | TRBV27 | CASSLPGTSYNEQFF | TGTGCCAGCAGTTTACCCGGGACTAGCTACAATGAGCAGTTCTTC
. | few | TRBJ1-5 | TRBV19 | CASSKGRISQPQHF | TGTGCCAGTAGTAAAGGCAGGATCAGTCAGCCCCAGCATTTT
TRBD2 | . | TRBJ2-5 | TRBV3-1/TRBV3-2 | CASSPQLTSGSVKTQYF | TGTGCCAGCAGCCCTCAACTGACTAGCGGGAGCGTGAAGACCCAGTACTTC